The next 8 T cell receptor beta chains were all read from a single sample in a study of shared clonotypes between healthy human individuals. Here immunoSEQ multiplex PCR was the method, and the copy in TCRdb shows in-frame clones only, minus some. The sample has about 520,000 clones, about 72% seen once. The sequenced sample consisted of PBMCs. The receptors stem from a woman between 40 and 55 years old in good health. Some clones in this sample may be carry-over from other donors' samples.

This rearrangement joins TRBV18 to TRBJ2-2; 14 bases map to TRBD2. The CDR3 spans 19 residues. Germline lookup yields CDR1 KGHSH and CDR2 LQKENI. V dropped 1 base and J dropped 4; count of bases not matched to a gene: 8. DNA for the CDR3: TGTGCCAGCTCACCACGCGGACTAGCGGGAGGAGGGGCCACCGGGGAGCTGTTTTTT. This translates into CASSPRGLAGGGATGELFF. Full variable domain (outside the CDR3, taken from reference TRBV18 and TRBJ2-2): NAGVMQNPRHLVRRRGQEARLRCSPMKGHSHVYWYRQLPEEGLKFMVYLQKENIIDESGMPKERFSAEFPKEGPSILRIQQVVRGDSAAYFCASSPRGLAGGGATGELFFGEGSRLTVL.

The rearrangement joins TRBV5-1 to TRBJ2-1; no firm D call. V was trimmed by 0 bases and J by 4 bases, leaving 11 bases between them. The length of the CDR3 is 15 residues. Germline V CDR1 and CDR2: SGHRS, YFSETQ. The CDR3 reads CASSLAAYSYNEQFF. The CDR3 nucleotides are TGCGCCAGCAGCTTGGCGGCCTACTCTTACAATGAGCAGTTCTTC.

Concerning this clone itself: One end of the junction is discordant with germline, which a read error may explain. The chain couples TRBV29-1 to TRBJ1-2, with D uncertain. CDR3 length: 11 amino acids. Germline V gene sequence: CDR1 SQVTM, CDR2 ANQGSEA. Here the CDR3 reads CSEYSNYDYTF. The CDR3 DNA reads as TGCAGCGAGTACTCAAACTATGACTACACCTTC.

There are a few counts of this clone. V is TRBV6-5 and J is TRBJ2-5; D not certain. The CDR3 extends over 16 amino acids. CDR1 MNHEY and CDR2 SVGAGI come from the germline V gene. V lost 0 bases and J 4 bases, leaving 15 bases between the germline ends. In DNA, the CDR3 is TGTGCCAGCAGTTACTCGACTCCACAAAATGCAGAGACCCAGTACTTC. Translation: CASSYSTPQNAETQYF.

The chain is built from TRBV2 and TRBJ2-2; D ambiguous. The CDR3 contains 13 residues. V was clipped by 7 bases and J by 7 bases, with 13 bases between them. Germline V gives CDR1 SNHLY, CDR2 FYNNEI. CDR3 bases: TGTGCCAGCACTCTAGAGAGGAACGGGGAGCTGTTTTTT. Amino acid sequence: CASTLERNGELFF.

This clone appeared a few times. The rearrangement joins TRBV4-1 to TRBJ1-5; a weak D match, TRBD1 (6 bases). V was pared by 1 base and J by 1 base, with 11 bases between. The CDR3 contains 16 residues. CDR1 MGHRA and CDR2 YSYEKL come from the germline V gene. The CDR3 region has the DNA TGCGCCAGCAGCCAAGTAGGGGGACCAAGCAATCAGCCCCAGCATTTT. Residues: CASSQVGGPSNQPQHF.

The sample holds a few counts of this clone. The chain employs TRBV7-3 and TRBJ2-3; 9 nucleotides line up with TRBD2. Losses at the gene ends were 2 bases for V and 5 bases for J; bases not matched to a gene: 5. This CDR3 contains 15 residues. In germline, CDR1 is SGHTA, CDR2 FQGTGA. In nucleotides, the CDR3 is TGTGCCAGCAGCTTAGGGACTAGCCCTGGAGATACGCAGTATTTT. As protein: CASSLGTSPGDTQYF.

This chain joins TRBV5-1 and TRBJ2-1, with D unclear. Per germline, CDR1 SGHRS and CDR2 YFSETQ. This CDR3 region has 17 residues. Between the trimmed V and J ends, which lost 5 bases and 0 bases, there was a span of 18 bases. CDR3 loop: CASSQELTASSYNEQFF. The CDR3 nucleotides read TGCGCCAGCAGTCAAGAGCTGACCGCTAGCTCCTACAATGAGCAGTTCTTC. Filled out from reference TRBV5-1 and TRBJ2-1, the complete variable domain reads KAGVTQTPRYLIKTRGQQVTLSCSPISGHRSVSWYQQTPGQGLQFLFEYFSETQRNKGNFPGRFSGRQFSNSRSEMNVSTLELGDSALYLCASSQELTASSYNEQFFGPGTRLTVL.